The 3 T cell receptor beta chains given below trace back to one sample, sequenced in a study of blood T cells in healthy people across ages. Through a sample-barcoded 5' primer and a J-beta primer mix, a second PCR was run for roughly 7 to 11 cycles. TCRdb reprocessed the 5' RACE reads via MiXCR and lists one record per CDR3 protein. The sample carries around 1.7 million distinct CDR3 sequences, under 30% recorded once. The specimen was blood. These receptor sequences come from a woman aged 30 to 39 in good health.

On this clonotype itself: Sequence at one end of the junction differs from germline and may be a read error. This chain joins TRBV18 and TRBJ2-7; TRBD1 matches at 8 bases. Germline CDR1 KGHSH, CDR2 LQKENI. The CDR3 extends over 14 amino acids. CDR3 sequence (DNA): TGTGTCAGCTCAATTACAGGGGGACAGTACGAGCAGTACTTC. It codes for CVSSITGGQYEQYF.

At least ten counts were recorded for this clonotype. This sequence joins TRBV28 and TRBJ2-7; a possible D gene is TRBD2 (6 bases). The CDR3 contains 14 residues. The V and J ends lost 8 bases and 2 bases respectively, with 16 bases between them. Germline CDR1 and CDR2: MDHEN and SYDVKM. The CDR3 spells CASEEGGRPYEQYF. CDR3 bases: TGTGCCAGCGAGGAAGGAGGGAGGCCCTACGAGCAGTACTTC.

This chain connects TRBV29-1 to TRBJ2-3, with D possibly TRBD2 on 6 matching bases. The germline gives CDR1 SQVTM, CDR2 ANQGSEA. The CDR3 is 14 residues long. V was trimmed by 1 base and J by 2 bases, leaving 10 bases between them. The CDR3 nucleotides read TGCAGCGTTGAAGCGGGAGCGTACACAGATACGCAGTATTTT. This encodes CSVEAGAYTDTQYF.